This is a list of T cell receptor beta chains from one sample in a study of CD8 T cells in acute hepatitis C reinfection. Generated by immunoSEQ multiplex PCR, the TCRdb table keeps only in-frame clones and is missing some. This table has 30,000 to 45,000 clones, roughly 88% appearing once. Input material: naive CD8+ T cells from PBMCs. The receptors were gathered from a woman between 18 and 29 years old who spontaneously cleared hepatitis C infection. CDR3s include the opening cysteine and the closing phenylalanine or tryptophan. The order of the fields is V gene, D gene, clone size, J gene, CDR3 protein, CDR3 DNA. The D gene is left open where the match is weak. The listing skips clone size in some rows; elsewhere it reads once, few, many or a size class.

>TRBV13|TRBD2|-|TRBJ2-2
CASSSPLAGGKTGELFF
TGTGCCAGCAGCTCCCCCCTAGCGGGAGGGAAAACCGGGGAGCTGTTTTTT
>TRBV4-1|-|-|TRBJ1-4
CASSHFIPHQGTTNEKLFF
TGCGCCAGCAGCCATTTCATTCCCCACCAGGGGACAACTAATGAAAAACTGTTTTTT
>TRBV7-8|-|-|TRBJ1-2
CASSVVGGTQGGLNYGYTF
TGTGCCAGCAGCGTCGTTGGGGGGACACAGGGAGGTTTAAACTATGGCTACACCTTC
>TRBV6-5|-|-|TRBJ2-5
CASGNRVQETQYF
TGTGCCAGCGGCAACAGGGTACAAGAGACCCAGTACTTC
>TRBV19|-|-|TRBJ2-7
CASSPRLAPYEQYF
TGTGCCAGTAGTCCCCGGTTGGCCCCCTACGAGCAGTACTTC
>TRBV27|-|once|TRBJ2-3
CASSFEGTVTDTQYF
TGTGCCAGCAGTTTCGAAGGGACTGTCACAGATACGCAGTATTTT
>TRBV27|TRBD1|-|TRBJ2-7
CASSLSSGTGPYEQYF
TGTGCCAGCAGTTTATCCTCCGGGACAGGACCCTACGAGCAGTACTTC
>TRBV10-3|-|few|TRBJ1-2
CAISEFPRKSYGYTF
TGTGCCATCAGTGAGTTTCCCAGGAAAAGCTATGGCTACACCTTC
>TRBV7-9|-|-|TRBJ2-2
CAGNTGELFF
TGTGCCGGGAACACCGGGGAGCTGTTTTTT
>TRBV9|TRBD1|-|TRBJ1-2
CASSVVGQNYGYTF
TGTGCCAGCAGCGTAGTGGGACAGAACTATGGCTACACCTTC
>TRBV5-1|-|-|TRBJ2-1
CASKVGNEQFF
TGCGCCAGCAAGGTGGGCAATGAGCAGTTCTTC
>TRBV7-6|-|-|TRBJ2-7
CASSSEQGSSYEQYF
TGTGCCAGCAGCTCCGAACAGGGCAGCTCCTACGAGCAGTACTTC
>TRBV5-4|-|-|TRBJ1-3
CASSLAPPGEFNTIYF
TGTGCCAGCAGCCTGGCTCCCCCCGGGGAGTTTAACACCATATATTTT
>TRBV7-3|TRBD1|-|TRBJ1-2
CASSDRGLYGYTF
TGTGCCAGCAGCGACAGGGGGCTATACGGCTACACCTTC
>TRBV7-8|TRBD2|-|TRBJ2-1
CASSLAGTSGHNEQFF
TGTGCCAGCAGCTTAGCCGGGACTAGCGGACACAATGAGCAGTTCTTC
>TRBV4-1|TRBD1|-|TRBJ2-7
CASSQEDRGPLEQYF
TGCGCCAGCAGCCAAGAGGACAGGGGGCCATTAGAGCAGTACTTC
>TRBV9|-|-|TRBJ1-1
CASSPRWIEDTEAFF
TGTGCCAGCAGCCCCCGCTGGATCGAGGACACTGAAGCTTTCTTT